The 10 T cell receptor beta chains given below trace back to one sample, sequenced in a study of early T cells in non-severe SARS-CoV-2 infection. TCRdb called the 5' RACE reads again in MiXCR, with one record for every CDR3 protein. This repertoire shows 35,000 to 45,000 distinct CDR3 sequences, 5.5% to 7.5% found once; its top ten account for under 15%. The sample comprised whole blood. Receptors were obtained from an adult who was a healthcare worker with PCR-confirmed SARS-CoV-2 infection or an uninfected control (not recorded which).

This chain joins TRBV6-2 or TRBV6-3 and TRBJ2-3; 12 bases fit TRBD1. This CDR3 is 17 amino acids long. Germline loops: CDR1 MNHEY, CDR2 SVGEGT. With V trimmed by 8 bases and J by 3 bases, 12 bases remained unmatched. CDR3 loop: CASLERDRGLLTDTQYF. The DNA of the CDR3 is TGTGCCAGCCTGGAGCGGGACAGGGGGCTTTTAACAGATACGCAGTATTTT.

The chain has TRBV7-9 and TRBJ2-7, with TRBD2 as a possible D gene (5 bases). The CDR3 is 13 amino acids. The germline V gene encodes CDR1 SEHNR and CDR2 FQNEAQ (reference sequence). V lost 5 bases to trimming and J lost 4 bases, with 12 bases between them. CDR3 residues: CASSPEETYEQYF. CDR3 bases: TGTGCCAGCAGCCCGGAGGAAACTTACGAGCAGTACTTC.

The chain uses TRBV29-1 and TRBJ2-3, with no clear D. Germline V gene lookup returns CDR1 SQVTM and CDR2 ANQGSEA. The length of the CDR3 is 13 residues. V lost 6 bases, J lost 0 bases, and 10 bases lay in between. In nucleotides, the CDR3 is TGCAGCGTAGCCTCTTATAGCACAGATACGCAGTATTTT. The encoded protein is CSVASYSTDTQYF.

For this clonotype: A much larger clone sits a single nucleotide away, making a read error possible. The DNA is left out, because the CDR3 cannot be placed on it with certainty; the CDR3 is given as TCRdb lists it. J is TRBJ1-6 and V is TRBV7-6; no DNA check was done on the table's D call, TRBD1. Including both end residues, the CDR3 is 19 amino acids long. Germline CDR1 and CDR2: SGHVS and FNYEAQ. CDR3 sequence reads: CVSSCGQGGSGPYVCPLHF.

The count of this clonotype is one. The V and J genes are TRBV7-2 and TRBJ1-2; 9 bases are a match to TRBD1. CDR1 is SGHTA, CDR2 FQGNSA, per germline. The junction had 4 bases not matched to a gene; V was cut back by 2 bases and J by 6 bases. This CDR3 region has 14 residues. CDR3 protein: CASSLRGQGNGYTF. CDR3 nucleotide sequence: TGTGCCAGCAGCTTAAGGGGACAGGGAAATGGCTACACCTTC.

The table lists this clonotype with many counts. The chain uses TRBV28 and TRBJ1-6; weak D call: TRBD1 (6 bases). CDR3 length equals 14 residues. The V end was cut by 6 bases, the J end by 4 bases, with 10 bases between. The germline V gene has CDR1 MDHEN and CDR2 SYDVKM. CDR3 residues: CASSTRGYNSPLHF. As DNA, the CDR3 is TGTGCCAGCAGCACCAGGGGTTATAATTCACCCCTCCACTTT.

This clonotype was recorded at least ten times. This rearrangement joins TRBV20-1 to TRBJ2-5; 8 bases fit TRBD1. V was clipped by 0 bases and J by 5 bases; unmatched bases: 11. CDR1 and CDR2 from the germline V gene are DFQATT and SNEGSKA (reference sequence). There are 16 residues in the CDR3. CDR3 region: CSAREIGQGIWETQYF. DNA of the CDR3: TGCAGTGCTAGAGAGATTGGACAGGGTATATGGGAGACCCAGTACTTC.

The V call is TRBV5-6, the J call TRBJ2-1; D gene uncertain. This CDR3 comprises 12 residues. CDR1 SGHDT and CDR2 YYEEEE come from the germline V gene. Trimming stripped 0 bases from V and 6 bases from J, with 4 bases between. CDR3 amino acids: CASSLVRNEQFF. CDR3 DNA: TGTGCCAGCAGCTTGGTTCGCAATGAGCAGTTCTTC. Together with reference TRBV5-6 and TRBJ2-1, the CDR3 gives the full variable domain: DAGVTQSPTHLIKTRGQQVTLRCSPKSGHDTVSWYQQALGQGPQFIFQYYEEEERQRGNFPDRFSGHQFPNYSSELNVNALLLGDSALYLCASSLVRNEQFFGPGTRLTVL.

This clonotype has more than one count but fewer than ten. The CDR3 sequence is CASRYGGNNEQFF. Here the CDR3 DNA reads TGTGCCAGCAGGTACGGGGGGAACAATGAGCAGTTCTTC. The chain is built from TRBV2 and TRBJ2-1; 7 bases match TRBD2. CDR1 SNHLY and CDR2 FYNNEI come from the germline V gene. With 6 bases clipped from V and 5 bases from J, the junction kept 4 bases outside the gene matches. The CDR3 runs to 13 residues.

This clonotype was observed at least ten times. The chain uses TRBV20-1 and TRBJ2-7; TRBD1 matches at 7 bases. CDR1 is DFQATT and CDR2 is SNEGSKA in the germline V gene (reference sequence). The CDR3 has 12 residues. V trimming: 7 bases; J trimming: 0 bases; junction bases outside the gene matches: 3. The CDR3 DNA reads TGCAGTGTACGACAGGGCTCCTACGAGCAGTACTTC. It codes for CSVRQGSYEQYF.